Detailed here is one TCR beta chain. The CDR3 covers 15 residues. The V end was cut by 2 bases, the J end by 5 bases, with 13 bases between. CDR1 is MDHEN and CDR2 is SYDVKM in the germline V gene. This record belongs to a study of regulatory T cells in long-lasting Graves disease. The time point: newly diagnosed GD, antithyroid drugs for less than 3 months. RNA from PBMCs was the source of the TCR library. Libraries of TCR beta came from iRepertoire HTBI primers plus Arm-PCR of CDR3 regions. Using its own MiXCR run on the multiplex PCR reads, TCRdb lists one record per CDR3 protein. The repertoire holds about half a million distinct CDR3 sequences, approximately 12% seen once, with around 9.3% in the top ten. Another study also made use of these data, one on T cells in Graves' hyperthyroidism and ophthalmopathy.

This chain links TRBV28 with TRBJ1-5; D uncertain. Sequenced material: peripheral blood mononuclear cells (PBMCs), taken at new diagnosis, from a patient treated with antithyroid drugs. The TCR comes from a woman in her twenties or thirties with Graves disease. This CDR3 is CASSLSLSRDQPQHF. CDR3 DNA: TGTGCCAGCAGTTTAAGTCTTAGCCGGGATCAGCCCCAGCATTTT.